The 5 T cell receptor beta chains below were found in one sample sequenced in a study of blood T cell repertoires in COVID-19. Here immunoSEQ multiplex PCR was the method, and the copy in TCRdb shows in-frame clones only, minus some. The data hold roughly 300,000 clones, with over 75% observed a single time. What was sequenced was PBMCs or T cells enriched from blood (not recorded which). These receptors were collected from a woman younger than 45 who had recovered from COVID-19.

The rearrangement links TRBV10-3 to TRBJ1-3, with 7 bases lining up with TRBD1. The V segment lost 6 bases and the J segment 0 bases; nucleotides outside the gene matches: 5. This CDR3 has 15 residues. Germline CDR1 ENHRY, CDR2 SYGVKD. This CDR3 reads CAISLNRGSGNTIYF. Written as DNA, the CDR3 is TGTGCCATCAGCTTAAACAGGGGCTCTGGAAACACCATATATTTT.

V and J are TRBV7-2 and TRBJ2-7, with 10 nucleotides matching TRBD2. CDR3 length: 16 amino acids. Per germline, CDR1 SGHTA and CDR2 FQGNSA. Trimming cost V 0 bases and J 7 bases; bases outside gene matches: 9. The CDR3, as DNA: TGTGCCAGCAGCTTAGCCCACGCTAGCGGGAGTGGGGAGCAGTACTTC. Protein: CASSLAHASGSGEQYF.

V usage is TRBV6-5 and J usage is TRBJ2-7, with 15 bases aligning to TRBD2. Germline V gene sequence: CDR1 MNHEY, CDR2 SVGAGI. Trimming at V came to 6 bases and at J to 9 bases, leaving 6 bases not matched to a gene. The CDR3 is made up of 14 amino acids. This chain's CDR3 is CASRGLAGGMGQYF. The CDR3 DNA sequence: TGTGCCAGCAGGGGACTAGCGGGGGGTATGGGGCAGTACTTC.

V is TRBV7-9 and J is TRBJ1-5; D gene ambiguous. This CDR3 is built from 15 residues. The V and J ends lost 2 bases and 1 base respectively, with 9 bases between them. Germline CDR1 is SEHNR and CDR2 is FQNEAQ (reference sequence). In DNA form, the CDR3 reads TGTGCCAGCAGCTTATTAGGCGGCAGCAATCAGCCCCAGCATTTT. Protein product: CASSLLGGSNQPQHF.

CDR3 protein: CASSTRDRDLTEAFF. The CDR3 region has the DNA TGTGCCAGCAGCACCCGGGACAGGGATTTGACTGAAGCTTTCTTT. The chain is built from TRBV7-9 and TRBJ1-1; 9 bases are shared with TRBD1. J was trimmed by 5 bases and V by 5 bases; bases with no gene match: 9. Germline CDR1 and CDR2: SEHNR and FQNEAQ (reference sequence). This CDR3 contains 15 residues.